A selection of T cell receptor beta chains follows, all from one sample in a study of CD4 T cells in relation to SARS-CoV-2 and coronaviruses. Data came from immunoSEQ multiplex PCR; TCRdb stores just in-frame clones and leaves some out. The profile shows some 42,000 clones, roughly 90% of them singletons. The material sequenced was memory CD4+ T cells from PBMCs. The receptors derive from an adult with COVID-19. CDR3s include the opening cysteine and the closing phenylalanine or tryptophan.

>TRBV11-2|TRBJ2-3
CASSLGGLAGRDTQYF
>TRBV18|TRBJ1-1
CASSPLGAEAFF
>TRBV13|TRBJ2-5
CASSFGEGGRETQYF
>TRBV19|TRBJ1-3
CASSAPRQGARNTIYF
>TRBV14|TRBJ2-5
CASSHSRGTAKIIETQYF
>TRBV9|TRBJ1-3
CASSPQGYSGNTIYF
>TRBV19|TRBJ2-5
CASSIDRETQYF
>TRBV7-2|TRBJ2-1
CASSPRTSGGSSYNEQFF
>TRBV19|TRBJ2-7
CASSPPGLGKEQYF
>TRBV19|TRBJ2-5
CASSPKPGLVETQYF